The 27 T cell receptor beta chains given below trace back to one sample, sequenced in a study of blood T cell repertoires in COVID-19. Libraries were prepared by immunoSEQ multiplex PCR; TCRdb keeps only in-frame clonotypes and omits some of them. The repertoire consists of about 150,000 clones, with around 87% occurring once and the leading ten covering around 2.5%. The sequenced sample was peripheral blood. These receptors were collected from a woman of 80 years or more with COVID-19, enrolled during active disease.

The chain links TRBV19 to TRBJ2-5; 8 nucleotides match TRBD1. V dropped 6 bases and J dropped 1; count of bases not matched to a gene: 1. The CDR3 spans 13 residues. Germline V CDR1 and CDR2: LNHDA, SQIVND (reference sequence). CDR3: CASRGQGQETQYF. As DNA, the CDR3 is TGTGCCAGTAGAGGACAGGGCCAAGAGACCCAGTACTTC.

The chain has TRBV4-3 and TRBJ1-6; 9 bases line up with TRBD1. CDR3 length: 17 residues. Germline trimming cut 2 bases from V and 6 bases from J; bases unmatched to any gene: 8. Germline assignment: CDR1 LGHNA and CDR2 YSLEER. The CDR3 DNA reads TGCGCCAGCAGCCAATCCCTCCAACAGGGGGCTAATTCACCCCTCCACTTT. It specifies CASSQSLQQGANSPLHF.

The chain combines TRBV20-1 with TRBJ1-5; 8 nucleotides match TRBD1. CDR1 is DFQATT, CDR2 SNEGSKA, per germline (reference sequence). The CDR3 has 18 amino acids. V was pared by 3 bases and J by 0 bases, with 13 bases of the junction left unmatched. The CDR3 DNA sequence: TGCAGTGCTAGTAGGACAGGGCCCAGCGCCTATAGCAATCAGCCCCAGCATTTT. It encodes CSASRTGPSAYSNQPQHF.

This clone was seen more than once but under ten times. A read error may produce the germline difference seen at one junction end. The genes are TRBV5-8 and TRBJ1-2; 8 bases align to TRBD1. Germline V lookup: CDR1 SGHTS, CDR2 YDEGEE. CDR3 size: 14 residues. The CDR3 DNA sequence: TGTGCCAGCAGTTTGGGACAGGAAGGATATGGCTACACCTTC. Protein: CASSLGQEGYGYTF.

This chain uses TRBV27 with TRBJ2-7, with a weak D call TRBD1 (5 bases). V lost 6 bases to trimming and J lost 0 bases, with 9 bases between them. Germline assignment: CDR1 MNHEY and CDR2 SMNVEV (reference sequence). The CDR3 sequence is 13 residues long. CDR3 residues: CASSSDSSYEQYF. DNA of the CDR3: TGTGCCAGCAGCTCCGACAGCTCCTACGAGCAGTACTTC.

The chain links TRBV28 to TRBJ1-3; weak D call: TRBD1 (6 bases). V lost 5 bases, J lost 8 bases, and 10 bases lay in between. The CDR3 contains 12 residues. Germline V CDR1 and CDR2: MDHEN, SYDVKM. The CDR3 nucleotides are TGTGCCAGCAGTGCCAGGGGCCACACCATATATTTT. Its protein product is CASSARGHTIYF.

This sequence joins TRBV13 and TRBJ1-4, with D possibly being TRBD1 (6 bases). Germline V lookup: CDR1 PRHDT, CDR2 FYEKMQ (reference sequence). This CDR3 has 16 amino acids. V was clipped by 3 bases and J by 3 bases, with 14 bases between them. CDR3 in amino acids: CASSFTGGQSNEKLFF. Written as DNA, the CDR3 is TGTGCCAGCAGCTTCACCGGGGGGCAGTCTAATGAAAAACTGTTTTTT.

The chain has TRBV5-1 and TRBJ2-3; tentative D call: TRBD1 (6 bases). The germline gives CDR1 SGHRS, CDR2 YFSETQ. The CDR3 consists of 14 residues. V was pared by 0 bases and J by 2 bases, with 7 bases between. CDR3 coding DNA: TGCGCCAGCAGCTTGGGGACAGTCACAGATACGCAGTATTTT. Protein sequence: CASSLGTVTDTQYF.

The chain has TRBV7-2 and TRBJ1-2; tentative D call: TRBD1 (5 bases). Germline V gene lookup returns CDR1 SGHTA and CDR2 FQGNSA. The V and J ends lost 1 base and 2 bases respectively, with 14 bases between them. The CDR3 totals 16 residues. CDR3 amino acids: CASSLGGGTPNYGYTF. The CDR3 bases are TGTGCCAGCAGCTTAGGAGGAGGGACCCCAAACTATGGCTACACCTTC.

The rearrangement joins TRBV11-2 to TRBJ2-1; TRBD2 agrees at 7 bases. The CDR3 is made up of 15 amino acids. V shed 1 base, J shed 7 bases, and the junction held 7 bases outside the gene matches. Germline V gives CDR1 SGHAT, CDR2 FQNNGV. The CDR3 loop is CASSLVLAESNEQFF. DNA for the CDR3: TGTGCCAGCAGCTTAGTTCTAGCGGAGTCTAATGAGCAGTTCTTC.

This chain links TRBV20-1 with TRBJ1-6, with TRBD1 as a possible D gene (5 bases). Trimming pared 3 bases from V and 7 bases from J, leaving 13 bases between. CDR3 length equals 14 residues. CDR1 is DFQATT and CDR2 is SNEGSKA in the germline V gene (reference sequence). CDR3 DNA: TGCAGTGCTAGTCTCCTGGAGGGGAATTCACCCCTCCACTTT. This gives the protein CSASLLEGNSPLHF.

The CDR3, as DNA: TGTGCCAGCAGCTTAGCCTTATCGGATACGCAGTATTTT. It translates to CASSLALSDTQYF. The rearrangement links TRBV7-2 to TRBJ2-3, with D uncertain. Trimming took 0 bases from V and 6 from J, leaving 7 bases between them. The CDR3 consists of 13 residues. CDR1 is SGHTA and CDR2 is FQGNSA in the germline V gene.

CDR3 amino acids: CASSFGVTEAFF. The CDR3 bases are TGTGCCAGCAGCTTCGGAGTGACTGAAGCTTTCTTT. The chain combines TRBV11-2 with TRBJ1-1, with D unresolved. CDR1 is SGHAT, CDR2 FQNNGV, per germline. V lost 3 bases to trimming and J lost 5 bases, with 7 bases between them. CDR3 length: 12 residues.

The V call is TRBV24-1, the J call TRBJ2-2; 7 bases line up with TRBD1. V shed 4 bases and J 1 base; nucleotides not matched to a gene: 2. CDR3 length: 15 residues. CDR1 KGHDR and CDR2 SFDVKD come from the germline V gene. The CDR3 loop is CATSDRTGNTGELFF. The CDR3 bases are TGTGCCACCAGTGACCGGACAGGGAACACCGGGGAGCTGTTTTTT.

V is TRBV5-1 and J is TRBJ2-2; possible D gene TRBD1, 5 bases. V was shortened by 5 bases and J by 4 bases, with 12 bases between the two germline ends. This CDR3 comprises 14 residues. Germline assignment: CDR1 SGHRS and CDR2 YFSETQ. Here the CDR3 DNA reads TGCGCCAGCAGTTCTCAGGGTTCCACCGGGGAGCTGTTTTTT. Protein: CASSSQGSTGELFF.

This clone has just one count. This chain connects TRBV25-1 to TRBJ1-1; weak D call: TRBD1 (5 bases). Germline V gene lookup returns CDR1 MGHDK and CDR2 SYGVNS. This CDR3 spans 13 amino acids. V lost 8 bases and J lost 1, with 11 bases in between. The CDR3 protein is CASPGRENTEAFF. CDR3 nucleotides: TGTGCCAGCCCCGGCAGGGAGAACACTGAAGCTTTCTTT.

The V gene is TRBV7-3, the J gene TRBJ1-1; D is unresolved. The germline V and J ends were trimmed by 7 bases and 0 bases, with 12 bases remaining between them. The CDR3 covers 14 residues. Germline CDR1 and CDR2: SGHTA and FQGTGA. This chain's CDR3 is CASNRPGMNTEAFF. CDR3 DNA sequence: TGTGCCAGCAACCGTCCCGGGATGAACACTGAAGCTTTCTTT.

This chain joins TRBV29-1 and TRBJ1-1, with TRBD1 as a possible D gene (6 bases). The CDR3 sequence is 13 residues long. From germline, CDR1 is SQVTM and CDR2 ANQGSEA. The V end was cut by 5 bases, the J end by 4 bases, with 14 bases between. The CDR3 DNA reads TGCAGCGTTCACAGGGATTTTCTCACTGAAGCTTTCTTT. Its protein is CSVHRDFLTEAFF.

The chain employs TRBV28 and TRBJ1-5; D is perhaps TRBD1 (5 bases). The CDR3 has 15 residues. Germline CDR1 is MDHEN and CDR2 is SYDVKM. V dropped 6 bases and J dropped 5 bases, with 17 bases sitting between them. The CDR3 spells CASSLAPDTHQPQHF. CDR3 sequence (DNA): TGTGCCAGCAGCCTCGCCCCGGACACCCATCAGCCCCAGCATTTT.

The rearrangement uses TRBV10-3 and TRBJ2-7; D remains ambiguous. Germline-derived CDR1 and CDR2 are ENHRY and SYGVKD. The CDR3 contains 13 residues. Trimming took off 4 bases at V and 6 bases at J, with 13 bases between the two ends. For the CDR3, the DNA is TGTGCCATCAGTGGTAGACCAGACTCCGAGCAGTACTTC. It specifies CAISGRPDSEQYF.

This chain connects TRBV10-3 to TRBJ1-2, with a possible D match to TRBD1 (5 bases). This CDR3 is built from 13 residues. V was pared by 10 bases and J by 2 bases, with 14 bases between. Germline V CDR1 and CDR2: ENHRY, SYGVKD. CDR3 DNA sequence: TGTGCCACGTCCCGGGACTTGAACTATGGCTACACCTTC. Translating gives CATSRDLNYGYTF.

This clone has only one observation. The CDR3 DNA is TGTGCCAGCAGTTTACAACAGGGTCTGTTTTTT. Residues: CASSLQQGLFF. The J gene is TRBJ1-4, the V gene TRBV28; possible D gene TRBD1, 6 bases. Looked up from germline, CDR1 is MDHEN and CDR2 is SYDVKM. Trimming pared 2 bases from V and 14 bases from J, leaving 9 bases between. This CDR3 has 11 residues.

This sequence joins TRBV2 and TRBJ1-5; tentatively, D is TRBD1 (5 bases). CDR3 length: 12 residues. Germline loops: CDR1 SNHLY, CDR2 FYNNEI. Trimming took off 5 bases at V and 6 bases at J, with 8 bases between the two ends. The CDR3 DNA is TGTGCCAGCAGTTCAGGGATTCAGCCCCAGCATTTT. Its protein is CASSSGIQPQHF.

The J gene is TRBJ1-3, the V gene TRBV18; D is unresolved. CDR1 KGHSH and CDR2 LQKENI come from the germline V gene. V dropped 8 bases and J dropped 2 bases, with 16 bases sitting between them. The CDR3 runs 15 residues. The CDR3, as DNA: TGTGCCAGCCAATCGTCCCTACTGGCTGGAAACACCATATATTTT. It yields the protein CASQSSLLAGNTIYF.

The V gene is TRBV25-1, the J gene TRBJ2-1, with 9 positions matching TRBD2. J lost 7 bases, V lost 5 bases, and 9 bases had no gene match. The germline V gene encodes CDR1 MGHDK and CDR2 SYGVNS. The CDR3 is made up of 15 amino acids. The DNA for the CDR3 is TGTGCCAGCAGTCTTGGCGGGAGGGCTACAAATGAGCAGTTCTTC. Translating gives CASSLGGRATNEQFF.

This chain connects TRBV5-1 to TRBJ1-5, with D maybe TRBD1 (5 bases). Germline V gene sequence: CDR1 SGHRS, CDR2 YFSETQ. This CDR3 region has 15 residues. V was pared by 0 bases and J by 0 bases, with 7 bases between. CDR3 in amino acids: CASSLAGISNQPQHF. For the CDR3, the DNA is TGCGCCAGCAGCTTGGCAGGGATTAGCAATCAGCCCCAGCATTTT.

CDR3 sequence (DNA): TGTGCCAGCGGATTACCGGGAATAACTAATGAAAAACTGTTTTTT. It is translated as CASGLPGITNEKLFF. This chain joins TRBV28 and TRBJ1-4; D is unresolved. CDR3 length equals 15 residues. From germline, CDR1 is MDHEN and CDR2 SYDVKM. The V gene lost 8 bases and the J gene lost 1 base, with 14 bases spanning the gap.